What follows describes a single TCR beta chain. Germline V lookup: CDR1 LNHNV, CDR2 YYDKDF (reference sequence). The CDR3 is made up of 15 amino acids. Trimming left V 1 base short and J 0 bases short, with 10 bases between. Clones were read by immunoSEQ multiplex PCR, and TCRdb kept only the in-frame ones, dropping some. The data hold 120,000 or so clones, with 81% observed a single time. This specimen comes from a study of blood T cell repertoires in COVID-19. About the study: The origin of the acute and convalescent COVID-19 samples was the United States, Italy and Spain. Sources were T cells, B-cell-depleted T cells, or PBMCs; the material itself was cDNA or gDNA.

Followed longitudinally, the Seattle patients had been enrolled during active infection. Material for sequencing was peripheral blood. The chain employs TRBV15 and TRBJ2-7; tentative D call: TRBD2 (6 bases). This clonotype was obtained from a man aged 25-45 years with COVID-19, enrolled during active disease. DNA of the CDR3: TGTGCCACCAGCAGAGGTGGGACTGGCTCCTACGAGCAGTACTTC. Amino acid sequence: CATSRGGTGSYEQYF.